This is a list of T cell receptor beta chains from one sample in a study of shared clonotypes between healthy human individuals. Generated by immunoSEQ multiplex PCR, the TCRdb table keeps only in-frame clones and is missing some. This table has hundreds of thousands of clones, roughly 98% appearing once. The sequenced sample was naive CD8+ T cells sorted from blood. The origin of the receptors is a man aged 25-40 years in good health. The conserved cysteine and the conserved F or W are not part of the CDR3 here. Each record gives: J gene, V gene, CDR3 protein.

>TRBJ2-7|TRBV19
ASRERNSYEQY
>TRBJ2-2|TRBV7-9
AVQTGELF
>TRBJ2-6|TRBV7-9
ASSPRDRALPGANVLT
>TRBJ2-4|TRBV27
ASSKGYIQY
>TRBJ1-5|TRBV16
ASSQSSGYSNQPQH
>TRBJ1-5|TRBV28
ASRWTDSNQPQH
>TRBJ1-4|TRBV7-9
ASSMTPEGLF
>TRBJ1-4|TRBV7-9
ASSLGRQLGEKLF
>TRBJ2-2|TRBV15
ATSFTATGELF
>TRBJ1-1|TRBV4-1
ASSLAYRDGTEAF
>TRBJ2-2|TRBV6-5
ASGETANTGELF
>TRBJ2-4|TRBV7-2
ASSSIGGMVENIQY
>TRBJ2-1|TRBV28
ASSPTGWNEQF
>TRBJ2-7|TRBV7-2
ASSIISGSSYEQY
>TRBJ2-3|TRBV7-9
ASSSPARVIADTQY
>TRBJ2-1|TRBV29-1
SVSGTSGRGYNEQF
>TRBJ2-3|TRBV5-6
ASSSTPTGQY
>TRBJ2-7|TRBV10-3
AISEPRESVVSYEQY
>TRBJ1-5|TRBV29-1
SVAGLGNQPQH
>TRBJ1-2|TRBV27
ASSPWTTVRFGYT
>TRBJ2-3|TRBV4-1
ASSSTSGGLTDTQY
>TRBJ2-7|TRBV5-4
ASSLAVGGGLSSYEQY
>TRBJ1-2|TRBV27
ASSFEGSYGYT
>TRBJ2-1|TRBV12-5
ASGLVWSGSFYNEQF
>TRBJ2-7|TRBV5-4
ASSTRTGNHEQY
>TRBJ2-7|TRBV4-1
ASSPLGRSYEQY
>TRBJ2-7|TRBV28
ASSPRDRGLWEQY
>TRBJ2-7|TRBV10-2
ASRIGLAAAEQY
>TRBJ2-5|TRBV14
ASSQENRLGEETQY
>TRBJ2-2|TRBV29-1
SVEAGATGELF
>TRBJ1-3|TRBV28
ASSFPDRGSAGNTIY
>TRBJ2-7|TRBV4-1
ASSQESRAGVAYEQY
>TRBJ2-1|TRBV14
ASSHRRVREGYNEQF
>TRBJ2-7|TRBV11-2
ASSLLGRYEQY
>TRBJ2-2|TRBV19
ASSSVAGDTGELF
>TRBJ2-7|TRBV7-9
ASSSRLAGLQEQY
>TRBJ2-2|TRBV7-8
ASSLQTTSGIYTGELF
>TRBJ1-1|TRBV5-4
ASSLTGTGLGTEAF
>TRBJ1-3|TRBV6-5
ASSLWSSGNTIY
>TRBJ2-7|TRBV14
ASARGGGPYEQY
>TRBJ2-2|TRBV4-2
ASSPTQGQTSSSGVRNTGELF
>TRBJ2-7|TRBV29-1
SALQDLSYEQY
>TRBJ1-4|TRBV4-1
ASREVGGVNEKLF
>TRBJ2-7|TRBV5-1
ASSFKAGMGQADGIRHEQY
>TRBJ2-5|TRBV9
ASSVGWGELADTETQY
>TRBJ1-2|TRBV18
ASSPPSSWGLNYGYT
>TRBJ2-1|TRBV6-5
ATQTWEEAYNEQF
>TRBJ1-5|TRBV28
ASMTGNQPQH
>TRBJ1-2|TRBV7-3
ASSLNPVPDNYGYT
>TRBJ2-7|TRBV7-6
ASSLGGGAYEQY